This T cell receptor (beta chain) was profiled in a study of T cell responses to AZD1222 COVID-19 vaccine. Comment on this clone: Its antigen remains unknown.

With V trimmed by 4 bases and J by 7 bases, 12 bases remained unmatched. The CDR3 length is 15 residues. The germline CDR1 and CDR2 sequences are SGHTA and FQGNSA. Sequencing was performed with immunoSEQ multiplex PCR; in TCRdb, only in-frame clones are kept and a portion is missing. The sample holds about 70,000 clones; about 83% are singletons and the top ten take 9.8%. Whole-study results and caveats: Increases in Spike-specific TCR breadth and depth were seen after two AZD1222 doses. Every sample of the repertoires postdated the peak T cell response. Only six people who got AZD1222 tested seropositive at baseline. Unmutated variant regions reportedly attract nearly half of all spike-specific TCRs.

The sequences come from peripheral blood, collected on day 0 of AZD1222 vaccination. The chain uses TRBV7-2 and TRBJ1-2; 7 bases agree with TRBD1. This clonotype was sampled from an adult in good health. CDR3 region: CASSSLPGTAGGYTF. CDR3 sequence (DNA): TGTGCCAGCAGCTCGCTACCTGGGACAGCTGGTGGCTACACCTTC.